The sequence of this TCR beta chain was determined in a study of cytomegalovirus exposure and HLA in healthy donors (TCRdb year 2017). A note on the overall study: In an earlier analysis of under 600 of the donors, about 270 Gb of sequence data and 95 million to 130 million unique TCR beta sequences from approximately 180 million T cells were reported. Roughly 300 gigabases of sequencing data and roughly 81 million unique TCR sequences made up an early release that covered around 640 HLA-typed donors. Among the 398 genotyped donors, about 83% belonged to the genetic ancestry cluster associated with self-reported Caucasian donors. The aim of the study was to test whether cataloging public T cell receptors could identify signatures of past pathogen exposure. The study used immunosequencing to profile the T cell repertoires of several hundred subjects and linked those repertoires to cytomegalovirus serostatus. Besides the first cohort of about 730 subjects, a separate validation cohort made up of over 100 different subjects was used. The study combined high-throughput TCR immunosequencing, statistical association of individual TCRs with disease status, and machine learning to predict cytomegalovirus infection status. A later analysis re-examined previously published TCR beta repertoires from around 670 donors and added high-resolution HLA genotyping to investigate patterns of TCR occurrence. In the later analysis, no new phenotypic data were used to find candidate immune exposures; instead, reliance was placed on TCR beta sequences and their occurrence across donors. An earlier analysis of 587 of the donors used high-throughput TCR beta sequencing to judge whether each TCR beta V gene segment behaved as functional or pseudogenic. Donor age, sex, ethnicity and CMV serostatus were compiled together with the repertoire data. In a later genetic analysis, genome-wide SNP genotypes for about three fifths of the roughly 670 donors were used, and that subset was treated as a discovery cohort. All discovery cohort repertoires had been generated using a single sequencing platform. Class I and class II HLA loci were covered by the typing at four-digit resolution. Typing coverage varied by locus: roughly 620-630 donors for A, B, C, DRB1 and DQB1; roughly 560 for DQA1; approximately 570 for DPA1; under 490 for DPB1. Because of strong linkage in the cohort, four or five DR-DQ haplotypes were treated as single units for association and clustering. Across 300 to 400 genotyped donors of the cohort, an average of approximately 220,000 unique TCR beta nucleotide sequences per donor were sequenced, and 15% to 20% of those sequences were non-productive.

As regards this clone: Its antigen target is currently unknown. No much larger clone exists at a distance of one base, and base qualities are not known.

The paper as a whole reports these results and caveats: In a later analysis, HLA-associated TCR beta chains showed more clonal expansion and lower generation probabilities than non-associated chains that were equally common. Some IMGT-functional V segments, including TRBV6-2 and TRBV6-3, could not be told apart with the 87-base-pair reads, so those segments were excluded. CMV serostatus was the only immune exposure information available for the cohort. Linkage disequilibrium might explain the correlated functional status among segregating V segments, but an unknown experimental factor could not be ruled out. According to a later analysis, most CMV-associated TCR beta chains appeared to be HLA-restricted, and the HLA associations seemed to be driven largely by CMV exposure. Only TCR beta chains were sequenced in this cohort, and the absence of alpha or paired-chain data limited detectable features. An association between a missense DCLRE1C variant and V-gene and J-gene trimming of TCR beta chains was found in a later genetic analysis and replicated in an independent cohort. A later analysis found that TCR association rates varied across HLA loci, with DRB1 alleles showing the most associated TCRs and HLA-C alleles the fewest. Specific HLA alleles were associated with 16,951 TCR beta sequences at a false discovery rate of 0.05 in a later analysis. The classifier was reported to diagnose cytomegalovirus status with high specificity and sensitivity in both the original and validation cohorts. The authors suggested that the approach could potentially be extended to other disease states and immunological phenotypes. Several of the top co-occurrence clusters appeared to be linked to parvovirus B19, influenza, CMV and Epstein-Barr virus, according to a later analysis. A total of fewer than 200 TCR beta chains were listed by the study as associated with cytomegalovirus. In vitro tests confirmed that a few of the cytomegalovirus-associated TCR beta chains recognize cytomegalovirus antigens. An earlier analysis of roughly 570 of the donors showed that most TCR beta V segments appeared in productive rearrangements either about 87% or about 30% of the time, which broadly matched IMGT annotations. HLA typing was unavailable for some donors at each locus, so association tests used only the typed subset. Because counts were too low, about 18 rarely observed V segments, including chromosome 9 orphons, were excluded from the earlier analysis of 500 to 700 of the donors. Most TCR sequences were observed very rarely across donors, whereas some public TCRs were present in many individuals. Sequencing depth was assumed to be roughly uniform across donors in the presence/absence analyses, though that assumption may not hold. The sequencing pipeline was judged likely to have produced a cluster of highly shared sequence variants as a technical artifact. When HLA alleles, especially DR and DQ, strongly co-occurred, attributing TCR associations to individual alleles was difficult. In a later genetic analysis, fewer N-insertions in productive TCRs were reported among donors in an Asian-associated ancestry cluster than the 666-donor mean. A further reported finding was that TCR beta sequences accurately predicted the HLA-A and HLA-B alleles for most subjects in the first cohort.

Taken from cysteine to phenylalanine, the CDR3 has 15 residues. Here the CDR3 DNA is all that survives: 45 bases in frame from base 1. For this chain, trimming is 5 bases at the V end and 6 bases at the J end, and the number of junction bases without a gene match is 7. As encoded in the germline V gene (reference sequence), CDR1 is LNHDA while CDR2 is SQIVND. The cohort was made up of about 610 healthy bone marrow donors. At the time of sampling, all cohort members were nominally healthy, though unrecorded immune exposures were likely present. The donor tested CMV seronegative, placing the donor among the 350 or so seronegative members of the cohort. A peripheral blood sample was collected from each donor, and TCR beta sequencing was performed on peripheral blood mononuclear cells. The Qiagen DNeasy Blood Extraction Kit was used to extract genomic DNA from the blood cell samples. Libraries were constructed by the immunoSEQ multiplex PCR assay. For the multiplex PCR, a mixture combining 60 forward primers for TCR Vbeta segments and 13 reverse primers for TCR Jbeta segments was used. Amplification of the CDR3 region of rearranged TCR beta genes was performed with a multiplex PCR assay on genomic DNA. The Illumina HiSeq System was used to sequence the amplified TCR beta libraries as 87-base-pair reads. In the paper's pipeline: A later analysis tallied 75 million to 85 million unique TCR beta chains across the 650 to 750 repertoires, and some 12 million of those chains were shared by two or more donors. Raw reads were error-corrected and collapsed into unique sequences with a nearest-neighbor algorithm that merged closely related sequences to remove PCR and sequencing errors. CDR3 sequences were aligned to IMGT reference sequences to assign V, D and J gene segments. Each retained sequence needed at least a six-nucleotide match to both a V gene segment and a J gene segment. Rearrangements were called productive when the CDR3 lacked stop codons and stayed in frame with V and J; all others were non-productive. CDR3 was defined by IMGT convention, running from the second conserved V-encoded cysteine to the conserved J-encoded phenylalanine. Sequences without an unambiguous match to a single V gene segment were excluded from the earlier analysis of approximately 560 of the donors. In an earlier analysis of approximately 610 of the donors, V segments were called functional above 56.7% productive rearrangements and were called segregating when the between-donor standard deviation exceeded 5%. A statistical classification framework was built for diagnosing cytomegalovirus status from the catalog of TCR beta chain sequences. A later analysis assigned V and J genes by comparing TCR nucleotide sequences with IMGT/GENE-DB human TR gene sequences. The TCRdist pipeline was used in a later analysis to assign CDR3 sequences and most-parsimonious VDJ recombination scenarios. A later analysis defined each TCR beta chain by its CDR3 amino acid sequence plus V-gene family, and excluded reads lacking a unique V-gene family. In a later analysis, 500 to 650 highly shared, low-generation-probability nucleotide sequences were removed to address suspected cross-contamination and a sequencing artifact. A later analysis calculated a clonal expansion index for each public chain from normalized within-repertoire ranks of inferred template counts. In a later analysis, generation probabilities were computed with a VDJ recombination model fitted to out-of-frame rearrangements, and the resulting probabilities were checked against IGoR. Hypergeometric tests were used in a later analysis to score TCR-TCR, TCR-HLA and TCR-CMV co-occurrence, with a repertoire-size bias correction applied to the TCR pairs. In a later analysis, false discovery rates were estimated by permuting HLA or CMV assignments 20 times. A later analysis grouped co-occurring TCRs with DBSCAN, adding TCRdist sequence similarity when clustering within HLA-allele-positive subsets. Co-occurrence clustering excluded repertoires with fewer than 30,000 or more than 120,000 public chains, plus five with anomalous nucleotide sharing. This is the immuneACCESS table as TCRdb keeps it, with only in-frame sequences that have V and J called. A part of the clones is gone; compared with another copy, unresolved V genes explain less than half, and the rest is unexplained. Clonal size and the V and J genes are those of that table, whereas D and trimming came from the DNA. The sample table shows around 170,000 clones, and roughly 80% are seen once. The top ten constitute less than 4.5% of the sample.

The receptor chain draws on TRBV19 and TRBJ2-2, and 9 junctional nucleotides match TRBD1. This sequence was found in a man between 50 and 59 years old in good health and CMV-seronegative. Sequenced sample: PBMCs. The DNA reads as follows: TGTGCCAGTAGTCTCGGGGACAGGGCCGCCGGGGAGCTGTTTTTT. Its protein product is CASSLGDRAAGELFF. The CDR3, completed at both ends by the reference TRBV19 and TRBJ2-2 genes, gives the full variable domain DGGITQSPKYLFRKEGQNVTLSCEQNLNHDAMYWYRQDPGQGLRLIYYSQIVNDFQKGDIAEGYSVSREKKESFPLTVTSAQKNPTAFYLCASSLGDRAAGELFFGEGSRLTVL.